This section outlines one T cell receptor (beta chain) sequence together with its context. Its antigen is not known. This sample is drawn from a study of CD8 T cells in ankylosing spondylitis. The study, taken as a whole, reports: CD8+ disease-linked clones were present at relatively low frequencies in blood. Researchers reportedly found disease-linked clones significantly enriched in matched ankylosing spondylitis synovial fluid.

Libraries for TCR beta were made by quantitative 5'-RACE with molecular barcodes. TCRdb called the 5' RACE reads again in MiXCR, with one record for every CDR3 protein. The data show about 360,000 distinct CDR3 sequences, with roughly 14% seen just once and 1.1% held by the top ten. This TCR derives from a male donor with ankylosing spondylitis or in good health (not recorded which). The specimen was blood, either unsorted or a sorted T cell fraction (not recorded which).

CDR3 in DNA: TGCAGTGTTACGACGGGGGGAGTTAGCACAGATACGCAGTATTTT. It is translated as CSVTTGGVSTDTQYF. The chain joins TRBV20-1 to TRBJ2-3; 7 nucleotides line up with TRBD2. CDR1 is DFQATT and CDR2 is SNEGSKA in the germline V gene (reference sequence). The V and J ends lost 7 bases and 0 bases, in that order; junction bases with no gene match: 10. The CDR3 totals 15 residues.